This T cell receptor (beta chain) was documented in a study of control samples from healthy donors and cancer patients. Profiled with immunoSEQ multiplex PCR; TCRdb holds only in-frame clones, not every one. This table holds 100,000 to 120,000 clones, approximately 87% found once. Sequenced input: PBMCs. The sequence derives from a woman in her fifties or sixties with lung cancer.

The CDR3, as DNA: TGTGCCAGCAGACCAGGACAGGCAGGTCAGGAAAAACTGTTTTTT. Its protein is CASRPGQAGQEKLFF. The chain is built from TRBV6-5 and TRBJ1-4, with 7 bases matching TRBD1. This CDR3 comprises 15 residues. V gave up 6 bases and J gave up 8 bases; unmatched junction bases: 12. Germline V gene lookup returns CDR1 MNHEY and CDR2 SVGAGI.